This T cell receptor (beta chain) is drawn from a study of CD8 T cells in Susac syndrome. Study observations and caveats: The study recognized that the number of individuals in its TCR sequencing and HLA analysis was relatively small.

About this clonotype: The antigen remains unidentified.

V was clipped by 4 bases and J by 8 bases; unmatched bases: 14. Germline-derived CDR1 and CDR2 are LGHDT and YNNKEL (reference sequence). The length of the CDR3 is 16 residues. CD8+ and CD4+ T cells from blood underwent TCR beta sequencing. TEMRA cells were enriched by FACS, while CD8+ and CD4+ T cells were obtained through a negative isolation that was performed magnetically. Reverse transcription of roughly 0.5 to 1 ug RNA was performed with random hexamers. The immunoSEQ assay covered 54 Vbeta and 13 Jbeta segments for CDR3. TCRdb redid the calling of the immunoSEQ multiplex PCR reads with MiXCR, one entry per CDR3 protein. The profile covers approximately 200,000 distinct CDR3 sequences, with around 95% appearing a single time and around 0.082% taken by the ten largest.

V usage is TRBV3-1 and J usage is TRBJ2-1; 7 nucleotides agree with TRBD2. The sample was CD4+ T cells from PBMCs. The sequence was collected from a human donor with multiple sclerosis. The CDR3 is CASSPWEGLRSDEQFF. The CDR3 nucleotides read TGTGCCAGCAGCCCCTGGGAGGGCCTAAGGAGCGATGAGCAGTTCTTC.